These T cell receptor beta chains were read from a single sample in a study of T cell responses to AZD1222 COVID-19 vaccine. Clones were sequenced by immunoSEQ multiplex PCR, and TCRdb holds only the in-frame ones, with some missing. The profile shows some 150,000 clones, about 93% of them singletons. Here the sequenced sample was peripheral blood, taken on day 0 of AZD1222 vaccination. These receptors were collected from an adult in good health. The CDR3 runs from the conserved cysteine through the conserved F or W. A D gene is named only where the DNA matches it firmly.

v_call: TRBV19
cdr3_length: 18
j_call: TRBJ1-6
d_call: .
cdr3_aa: CASSIVSRGRLPKSPLHF
cdr3_nt: TGTGCCAGTAGTATAGTAAGCAGGGGCCGACTACCCAAATCACCCCTCCACTTT

v_call: TRBV21-1
cdr3_length: 14
j_call: TRBJ2-7
d_call: .
cdr3_aa: CASSQRERVDEQYF
cdr3_nt: TGTGCCAGCAGCCAAAGGGAAAGGGTCGACGAGCAGTACTTC

v_call: TRBV29-1
cdr3_length: 13
j_call: TRBJ2-7
d_call: TRBD2
cdr3_aa: CSVRLAANYEQYF
cdr3_nt: TGCAGCGTACGACTAGCGGCGAACTACGAGCAGTACTTC

v_call: TRBV5-1
cdr3_length: 14
j_call: TRBJ1-2
d_call: TRBD1
cdr3_aa: CASSLRDRANGYTF
cdr3_nt: TGCGCCAGCAGTCTCCGGGACAGGGCGAATGGCTACACCTTC

v_call: TRBV7-3
cdr3_length: 15
j_call: TRBJ2-1
d_call: TRBD1
cdr3_aa: CASSYSGTGGNEQFF
cdr3_nt: TGTGCCAGCAGTTATTCCGGGACAGGGGGCAATGAGCAGTTCTTC

v_call: TRBV6-2/TRBV6-3
cdr3_length: 16
j_call: TRBJ2-3
d_call: TRBD2
cdr3_aa: CASSYKGLKRTDTQYF
cdr3_nt: TGTGCCAGCAGTTACAAGGGACTAAAACGCACAGATACGCAGTATTTT

v_call: TRBV18
cdr3_length: 16
j_call: TRBJ1-3
d_call: .
cdr3_aa: CASSPGAGHTGNTIYF
cdr3_nt: TGTGCCAGCTCACCGGGGGCAGGGCATACTGGAAACACCATATATTTT

v_call: TRBV2
cdr3_length: 13
j_call: TRBJ2-5
d_call: .
cdr3_aa: CATNRGPGETQYF
cdr3_nt: TGTGCAACCAATCGGGGGCCGGGAGAGACCCAGTACTTC

v_call: TRBV7-8
cdr3_length: 15
j_call: TRBJ2-7
d_call: TRBD1
cdr3_aa: CASSLVAGGFYEQYF
cdr3_nt: TGTGCCAGCAGCTTAGTGGCAGGGGGATTCTACGAGCAGTACTTC

v_call: TRBV2
cdr3_length: 13
j_call: TRBJ1-1
d_call: .
cdr3_aa: CASRTGQNTEAFF
cdr3_nt: TGTGCCAGCAGAACCGGACAGAACACTGAAGCTTTCTTT

v_call: TRBV28
cdr3_length: 14
j_call: TRBJ1-1
d_call: .
cdr3_aa: CASITPAEDTEAFF
cdr3_nt: TGTGCCAGCATCACACCTGCGGAGGACACTGAAGCTTTCTTT

v_call: TRBV5-4
cdr3_length: 15
j_call: TRBJ2-7
d_call: .
cdr3_aa: CASRPGGSNSYEQYF
cdr3_nt: TGTGCCAGCAGACCCGGAGGGTCTAACTCCTACGAGCAGTACTTC

v_call: TRBV27
cdr3_length: 12
j_call: TRBJ1-6
d_call: TRBD1
cdr3_aa: CASSRQGGSLHF
cdr3_nt: TGTGCCAGCAGTCGACAGGGCGGGTCCCTCCACTTT

v_call: TRBV4-1
cdr3_length: 15
j_call: TRBJ2-5
d_call: .
cdr3_aa: CASSLTQTDQETQYF
cdr3_nt: TGCGCCAGCAGTTTGACACAGACGGACCAAGAGACCCAGTACTTC